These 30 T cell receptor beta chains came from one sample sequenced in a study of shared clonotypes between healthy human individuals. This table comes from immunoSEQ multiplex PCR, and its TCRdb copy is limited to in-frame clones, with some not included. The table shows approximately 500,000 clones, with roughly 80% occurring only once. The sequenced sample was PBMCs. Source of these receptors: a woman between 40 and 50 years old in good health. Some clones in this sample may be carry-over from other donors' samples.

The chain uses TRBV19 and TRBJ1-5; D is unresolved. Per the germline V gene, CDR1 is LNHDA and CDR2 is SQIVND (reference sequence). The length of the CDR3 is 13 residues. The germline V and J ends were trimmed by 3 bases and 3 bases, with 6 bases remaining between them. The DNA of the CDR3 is TGTGCCAGTAGTATTACGGCCAATCAGCCCCAGCATTTT. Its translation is CASSITANQPQHF.

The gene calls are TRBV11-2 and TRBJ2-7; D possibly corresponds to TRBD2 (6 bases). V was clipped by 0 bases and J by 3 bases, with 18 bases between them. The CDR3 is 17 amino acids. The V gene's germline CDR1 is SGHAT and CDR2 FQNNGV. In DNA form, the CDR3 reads TGTGCCAGCAGCTTAGATGGCGCGGGACCGGGGTACTACGAGCAGTACTTC. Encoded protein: CASSLDGAGPGYYEQYF.

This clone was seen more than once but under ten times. The CDR3 region has the DNA TGTGCCAGCAGTTCCACCGGGACAGGGGTATCCGGGGAGCTGTTTTTT. Translation: CASSSTGTGVSGELFF. The chain is built from TRBV6-4 and TRBJ2-2; 10 bases map to TRBD1. This CDR3 is 16 amino acids long. Germline V gene sequence: CDR1 MRHNA, CDR2 SNTAGT. V shed 5 bases and J 6 bases; nucleotides not matched to a gene: 9.

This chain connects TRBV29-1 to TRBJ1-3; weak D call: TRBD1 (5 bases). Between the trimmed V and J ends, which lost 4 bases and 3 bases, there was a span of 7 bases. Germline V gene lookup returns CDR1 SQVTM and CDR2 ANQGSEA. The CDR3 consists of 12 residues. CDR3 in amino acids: CSVGQGGNTIYF. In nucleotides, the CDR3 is TGCAGCGTTGGTCAGGGTGGAAACACCATATATTTT. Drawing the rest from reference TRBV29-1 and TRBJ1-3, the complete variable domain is SAVISQKPSRDICQRGTSLTIQCQVDSQVTMMFWYRQQPGQSLTLIATANQGSEATYESGFVIDKFPISRPNLTFSTLTVSNMSPEDSSIYLCSVGQGGNTIYFGEGSWLTVV.

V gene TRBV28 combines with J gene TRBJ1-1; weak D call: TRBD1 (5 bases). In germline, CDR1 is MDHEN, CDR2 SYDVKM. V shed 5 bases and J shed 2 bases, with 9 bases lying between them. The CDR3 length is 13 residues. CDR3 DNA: TGTGCCAGCAGTCCCAGGGTTAACACTGAAGCTTTCTTT. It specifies CASSPRVNTEAFF.

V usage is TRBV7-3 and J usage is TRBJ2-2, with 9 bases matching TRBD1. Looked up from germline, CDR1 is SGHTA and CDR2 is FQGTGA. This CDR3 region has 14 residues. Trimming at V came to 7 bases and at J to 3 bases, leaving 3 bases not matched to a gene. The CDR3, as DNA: TGTGCCAGCACCGGACAGGGGTACACCGGGGAGCTGTTTTTT. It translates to CASTGQGYTGELFF.

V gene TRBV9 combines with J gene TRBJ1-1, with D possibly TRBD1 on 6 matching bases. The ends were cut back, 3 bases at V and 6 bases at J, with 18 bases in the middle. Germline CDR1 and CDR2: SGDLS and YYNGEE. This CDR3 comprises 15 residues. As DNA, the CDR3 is TGTGCCAGCAGCGAGTCTGGCAGGGGAGGGGCTGAAGCTTTCTTT. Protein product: CASSESGRGGAEAFF.

CDR3 sequence (DNA): TGTGCCAGCAGCAATCTAGCGGGAGGATGCTACAATGAGCAGTTCTTC. This sequence encodes CASSNLAGGCYNEQFF. The J gene is TRBJ2-1, the V gene TRBV21-1; the DNA was not used to check the table's D call, TRBD2. TRBV21-1 is a known pseudogene. The CDR3 consists of 16 residues.

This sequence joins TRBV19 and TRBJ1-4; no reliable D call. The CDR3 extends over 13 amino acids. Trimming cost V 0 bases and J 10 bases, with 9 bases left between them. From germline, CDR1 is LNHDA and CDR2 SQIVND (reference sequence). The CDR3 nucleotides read TGTGCCAGTAGTATAGATCGTTCCCGAAAACTGTTTTTT. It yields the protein CASSIDRSRKLFF. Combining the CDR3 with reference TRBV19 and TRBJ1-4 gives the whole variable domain DGGITQSPKYLFRKEGQNVTLSCEQNLNHDAMYWYRQDPGQGLRLIYYSQIVNDFQKGDIAEGYSVSREKKESFPLTVTSAQKNPTAFYLCASSIDRSRKLFFGSGTQLSVL.

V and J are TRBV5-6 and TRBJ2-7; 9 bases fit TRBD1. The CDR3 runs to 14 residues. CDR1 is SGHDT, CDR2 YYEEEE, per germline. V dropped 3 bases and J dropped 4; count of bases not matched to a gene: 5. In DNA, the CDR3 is TGTGCCAGCAGCTCACGGACAGGGGAATACGAGCAGTACTTC. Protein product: CASSSRTGEYEQYF.

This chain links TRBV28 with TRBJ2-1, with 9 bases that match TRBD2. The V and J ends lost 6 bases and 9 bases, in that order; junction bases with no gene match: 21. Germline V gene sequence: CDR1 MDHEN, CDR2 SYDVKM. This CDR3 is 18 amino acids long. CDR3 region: CASSPRRDSGSFSSEQFF. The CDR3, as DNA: TGTGCCAGCAGCCCCCGGCGGGATAGCGGGAGTTTTTCGTCTGAGCAGTTCTTC.

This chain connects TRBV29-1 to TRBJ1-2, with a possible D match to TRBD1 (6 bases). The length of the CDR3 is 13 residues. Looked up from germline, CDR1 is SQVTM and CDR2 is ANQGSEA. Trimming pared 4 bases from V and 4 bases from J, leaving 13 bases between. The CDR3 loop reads CSVGWGHSYGYTF. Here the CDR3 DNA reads TGCAGCGTTGGGTGGGGGCATAGCTATGGCTACACCTTC. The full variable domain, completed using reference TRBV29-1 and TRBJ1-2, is SAVISQKPSRDICQRGTSLTIQCQVDSQVTMMFWYRQQPGQSLTLIATANQGSEATYESGFVIDKFPISRPNLTFSTLTVSNMSPEDSSIYLCSVGWGHSYGYTFGSGTRLTVV.

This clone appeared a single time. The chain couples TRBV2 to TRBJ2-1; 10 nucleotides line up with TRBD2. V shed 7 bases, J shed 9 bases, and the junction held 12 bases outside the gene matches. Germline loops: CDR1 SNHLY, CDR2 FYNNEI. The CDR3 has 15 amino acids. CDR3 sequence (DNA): TGTGCCAGCATCGTGACAAGCGGGAGGGCCTTTGAGCAGTTCTTC. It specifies CASIVTSGRAFEQFF.

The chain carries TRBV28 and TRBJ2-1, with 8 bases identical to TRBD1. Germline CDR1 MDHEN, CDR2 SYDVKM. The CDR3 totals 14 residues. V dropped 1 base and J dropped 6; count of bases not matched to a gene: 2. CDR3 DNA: TGTGCCAGCAGTTTATCCAGGGGGCGCAATGAGCAGTTCTTC. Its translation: CASSLSRGRNEQFF.

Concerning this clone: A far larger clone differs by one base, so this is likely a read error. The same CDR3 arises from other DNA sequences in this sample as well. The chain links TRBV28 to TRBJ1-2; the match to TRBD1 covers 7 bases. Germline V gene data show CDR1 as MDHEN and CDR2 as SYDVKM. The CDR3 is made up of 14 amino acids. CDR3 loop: CASRTTGVRYGYTF. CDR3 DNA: TGTGCCAGCAGAACTACAGGGGTCCGGTATGGCTACACCTTT.

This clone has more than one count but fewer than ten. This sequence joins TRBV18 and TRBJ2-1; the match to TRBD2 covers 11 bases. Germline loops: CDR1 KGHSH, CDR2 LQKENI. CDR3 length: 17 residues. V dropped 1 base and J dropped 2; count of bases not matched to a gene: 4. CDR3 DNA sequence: TGTGCCAGCTCACCACTCGGGACTAGCGGCACCTACAATGAGCAGTTCTTC. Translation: CASSPLGTSGTYNEQFF.

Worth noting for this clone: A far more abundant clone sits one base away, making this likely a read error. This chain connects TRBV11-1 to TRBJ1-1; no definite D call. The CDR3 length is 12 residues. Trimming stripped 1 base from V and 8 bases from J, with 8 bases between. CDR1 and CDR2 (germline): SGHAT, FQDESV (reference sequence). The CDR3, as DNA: TGTGCCAGCAGCTTAGATGGCGTGGAAGCTTTCTTT. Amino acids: CASSLDGVEAFF.

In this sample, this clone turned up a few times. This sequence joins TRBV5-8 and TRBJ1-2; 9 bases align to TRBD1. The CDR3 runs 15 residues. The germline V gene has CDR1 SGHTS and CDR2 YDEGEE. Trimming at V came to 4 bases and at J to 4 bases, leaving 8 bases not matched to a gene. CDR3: CASSVAGTGLYGYTF. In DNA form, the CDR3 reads TGTGCCAGCAGCGTCGCCGGGACAGGGCTCTATGGCTACACCTTC. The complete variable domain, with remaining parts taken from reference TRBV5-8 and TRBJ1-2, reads EAGVTQSPTHLIKTRGQQATLRCSPISGHTSVYWYQQALGLGLQFLLWYDEGEERNRGNFPPRFSGRQFPNYSSELNVNALELEDSALYLCASSVAGTGLYGYTFGSGTRLTVV.

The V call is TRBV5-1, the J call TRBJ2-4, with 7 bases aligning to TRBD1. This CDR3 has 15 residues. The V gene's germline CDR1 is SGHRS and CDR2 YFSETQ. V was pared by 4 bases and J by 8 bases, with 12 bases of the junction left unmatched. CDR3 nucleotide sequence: TGCGCCAGCAGCCCAGAGGGACAGCCGGAGGACATTCAGTACTTC. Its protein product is CASSPEGQPEDIQYF.

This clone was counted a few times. The CDR3 loop is CASSGDGQAFF. DNA for the CDR3: TGTGCCAGCAGCGGTGACGGGCAAGCTTTCTTT. The gene calls are TRBV2 and TRBJ1-1; D uncertain. The CDR3 is 11 residues long. The germline V gene encodes CDR1 SNHLY and CDR2 FYNNEI. Trimming cost V 6 bases and J 9 bases, with 11 bases left between them.

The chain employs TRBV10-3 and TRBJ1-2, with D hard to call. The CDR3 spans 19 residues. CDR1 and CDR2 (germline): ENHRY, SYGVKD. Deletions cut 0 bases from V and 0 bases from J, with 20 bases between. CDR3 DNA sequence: TGTGCCATCAGTGAGTCAGGCCCCTTAAGGGCGTCCTCTAACTATGGCTACACCTTC. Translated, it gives CAISESGPLRASSNYGYTF.

For the CDR3, the DNA is TGTGCATCGCGACAGGGCCACGAGCAGTACTTC. It codes for CASRQGHEQYF. V and J are TRBV2 and TRBJ2-7; 7 bases agree with TRBD1. The V gene's germline CDR1 is SNHLY and CDR2 FYNNEI. The CDR3 length is 11 residues.

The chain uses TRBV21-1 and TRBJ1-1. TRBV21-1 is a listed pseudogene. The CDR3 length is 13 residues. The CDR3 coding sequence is TGTGCCAGCAGGAGGGCGGTGAGTGCTGAAGCTTTCTTT. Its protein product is CASRRAVSAEAFF.

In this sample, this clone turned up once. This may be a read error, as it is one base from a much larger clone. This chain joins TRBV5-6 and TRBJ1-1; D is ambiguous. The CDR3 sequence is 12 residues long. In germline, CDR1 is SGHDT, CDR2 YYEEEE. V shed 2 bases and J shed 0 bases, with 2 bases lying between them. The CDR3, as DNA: TGTGCCAGCAGCTTCGTGAACACTGAAGCTTTCTTT. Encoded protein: CASSFVNTEAFF.

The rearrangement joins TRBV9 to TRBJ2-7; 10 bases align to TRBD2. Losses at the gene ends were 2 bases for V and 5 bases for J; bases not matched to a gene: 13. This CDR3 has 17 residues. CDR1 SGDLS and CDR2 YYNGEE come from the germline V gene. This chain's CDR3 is CASSVSPQTSGSHEQYF. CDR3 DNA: TGTGCCAGCAGCGTTAGCCCCCAGACTAGCGGGTCCCACGAGCAGTACTTC.

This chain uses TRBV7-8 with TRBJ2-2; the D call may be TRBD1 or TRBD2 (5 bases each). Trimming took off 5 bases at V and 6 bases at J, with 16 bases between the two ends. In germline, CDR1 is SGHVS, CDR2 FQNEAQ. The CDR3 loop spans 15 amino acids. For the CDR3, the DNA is TGTGCCAGCAGCCCAAGGGACCCGCGCTCCGGGGAGCTGTTTTTT. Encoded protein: CASSPRDPRSGELFF. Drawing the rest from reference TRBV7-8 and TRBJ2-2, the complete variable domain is GAGVSQSPRYKVAKRGQDVALRCDPISGHVSLFWYQQALGQGPEFLTYFQNEAQLDKSGLPSDRFFAERPEGSVSTLKIQRTQQEDSAVYLCASSPRDPRSGELFFGEGSRLTVL.

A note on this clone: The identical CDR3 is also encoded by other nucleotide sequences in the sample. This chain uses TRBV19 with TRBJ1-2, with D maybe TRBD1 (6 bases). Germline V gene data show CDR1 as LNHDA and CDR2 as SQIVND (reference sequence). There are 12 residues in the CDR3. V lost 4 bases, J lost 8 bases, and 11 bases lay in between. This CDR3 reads CASSRGARGYTF. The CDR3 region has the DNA TGTGCCAGTAGTAGGGGGGCAAGGGGCTACACCTTC.

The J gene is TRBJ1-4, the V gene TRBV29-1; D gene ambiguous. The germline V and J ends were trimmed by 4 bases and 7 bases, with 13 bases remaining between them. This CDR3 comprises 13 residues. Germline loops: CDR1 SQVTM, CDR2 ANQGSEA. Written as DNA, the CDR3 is TGCAGCGTTGCTCAGACTGCCTTTGAAAAACTGTTTTTT. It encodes CSVAQTAFEKLFF. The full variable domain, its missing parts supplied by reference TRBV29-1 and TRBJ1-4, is SAVISQKPSRDICQRGTSLTIQCQVDSQVTMMFWYRQQPGQSLTLIATANQGSEATYESGFVIDKFPISRPNLTFSTLTVSNMSPEDSSIYLCSVAQTAFEKLFFGSGTQLSVL.

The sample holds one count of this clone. CDR3 sequence: CAWRRLAGRRGTGELFF. The CDR3 DNA is TGTGCCTGGAGGCGGCTAGCGGGGCGCCGGGGCACCGGGGAGCTGTTTTTT. This chain uses TRBV30 with TRBJ2-2, with 9 bases fitting TRBD2. Germline lookup yields CDR1 GTSNPN and CDR2 SVGIG (reference sequence). CDR3 length: 17 residues. The ends lost 3 bases at V and 4 bases at J; junction bases unmatched: 12.

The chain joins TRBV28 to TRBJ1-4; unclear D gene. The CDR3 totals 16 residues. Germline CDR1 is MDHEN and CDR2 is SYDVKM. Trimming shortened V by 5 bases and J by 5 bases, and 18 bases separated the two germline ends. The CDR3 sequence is CASSPLDRAENEKLFF. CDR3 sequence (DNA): TGTGCCAGCAGTCCATTGGACCGAGCGGAAAATGAAAAACTGTTTTTT.